Below are 21 T cell receptor beta chains sequenced from a single sample in a study of CD8+ T cells in alopecia areata. Reverse transcription of extracted RNA yielded cDNA, which provided the sequencing template. Repertoires were generated with immunoSEQ multiplex PCR, while TCRdb's copy carries only in-frame clones and drops some. There are over 200,000 clones in the sample; around three fifths occur only once, and around 4.3% lies in the top ten. Stated treatment: oral pan-JAK inhibitor, 5-10 mg twice daily. The material was CD4+ T cells sorted from blood, obtained at week 4, from a patient treated with tofacitinib. These receptors all stem from a human donor with alopecia areata.

The V and J genes are TRBV4-2 and TRBJ2-4; 11 nucleotides line up with TRBD2. This CDR3 spans 17 amino acids. Trimming cost V 3 bases and J 4 bases; bases outside gene matches: 8. Per germline, CDR1 LGHNA and CDR2 YNFKEQ. The CDR3 region is CASSQELAGGGKNIQYF. CDR3 nucleotide sequence: TGTGCCAGCAGCCAGGAGCTAGCGGGGGGTGGTAAAAACATTCAGTACTTC.

The genes are TRBV7-2 and TRBJ1-6, with D tentatively TRBD1 (6 bases). Germline CDR1 SGHTA, CDR2 FQGNSA. Trimming cost V 8 bases and J 10 bases, with 18 bases left between them. The CDR3 loop spans 14 amino acids. CDR3 sequence (DNA): TGTGCCAGCGGTGAAGGAACAGGGCTATCACCCCTCCACTTT. Protein product: CASGEGTGLSPLHF.

The gene calls are TRBV30 and TRBJ1-4, with D maybe TRBD1 (5 bases). Trimming pared 8 bases from V and 6 bases from J, leaving 13 bases between. This CDR3 spans 12 amino acids. CDR1 and CDR2 from the germline V gene are GTSNPN and SVGIG (reference sequence). The CDR3: CAGNTGDEKLFF. CDR3 bases: TGTGCCGGAAACACGGGGGATGAAAAACTGTTTTTT.

This chain joins TRBV7-8 and TRBJ2-7; 9 nucleotides align to TRBD1. CDR1 is SGHVS, CDR2 FQNEAQ, per germline. The CDR3 consists of 15 residues. V lost 0 bases to trimming and J lost 1 base; unmatched junction nucleotides: 1. The CDR3 protein is CASSLADRGSYEQYF. In DNA form, the CDR3 reads TGTGCCAGCAGCTTAGCGGACAGGGGATCCTACGAGCAGTACTTC.

This clone came up once. The chain has TRBV7-9 and TRBJ2-6; the D call may be TRBD1 or TRBD2 (5 bases each). This CDR3 has 18 amino acids. V lost 5 bases to trimming and J lost 0 bases, with 17 bases between them. Looked up from germline, CDR1 is SEHNR and CDR2 is FQNEAQ (reference sequence). The CDR3 nucleotides read TGTGCCAGCAGCCCCGGGACGGTCCTCAGCTCTGGGGCCAACGTCCTGACTTTC. Residues: CASSPGTVLSSGANVLTF.

V usage is TRBV4-1 and J usage is TRBJ2-2, with a possible D match to TRBD1 (7 bases). The germline V gene has CDR1 MGHRA and CDR2 YSYEKL. Trimming cost V 4 bases and J 0 bases, with 18 bases left between them. This CDR3 has 18 amino acids. The CDR3 nucleotides are TGCGCCAGCAGCCGTCGACAGGGACTTATCGCGAACACCGGGGAGCTGTTTTTT. It is translated as CASSRRQGLIANTGELFF.

The chain carries TRBV20-1 and TRBJ2-7; 8 nucleotides agree with TRBD2. Trimming removed 5 bases from V and 5 bases from J; junction bases left unmatched: 2. The CDR3 has 11 residues. CDR1 is DFQATT and CDR2 is SNEGSKA in the germline V gene (reference sequence). The CDR3 region has the DNA TGCAGTGCTGGGACTAGTCACGAGCAGTACTTC. Translated, it gives CSAGTSHEQYF.

V is TRBV20-1 and J is TRBJ1-2, with a possible D match to TRBD1 (5 bases). Germline V gene sequence: CDR1 DFQATT, CDR2 SNEGSKA (reference sequence). The CDR3 covers 11 residues. V was shortened by 3 bases and J by 8 bases, with 10 bases between the two germline ends. The CDR3 loop reads CSASGGTGYTF. CDR3 bases: TGCAGTGCTAGCGGGGGGACCGGCTACACCTTC.

This clone was counted a single time. The chain has TRBV30 and TRBJ2-2; the D call may be TRBD1 or TRBD2 (5 bases each). The germline gives CDR1 GTSNPN, CDR2 SVGIG (reference sequence). This CDR3 is 11 amino acids long. The germline V and J ends were trimmed by 3 bases and 14 bases, with 13 bases remaining between them. This chain's CDR3 is CAWSPTGGLFF. In DNA form, the CDR3 reads TGTGCCTGGAGCCCTACTGGGGGTCTGTTTTTT.

This clone was picked up a small number of times. V is TRBV5-1 and J is TRBJ2-1; a possible D gene is TRBD2 (5 bases). V lost 3 bases and J 9 bases, leaving 13 bases between the germline ends. The germline V gene has CDR1 SGHRS and CDR2 YFSETQ. The CDR3 runs to 13 residues. This chain's CDR3 is CASSYLSVGEQFF. The CDR3 DNA follows: TGCGCCAGCAGCTACCTTAGCGTCGGTGAGCAGTTCTTC. The variable domain in full, with the rest retrieved from reference TRBV5-1 and TRBJ2-1, is KAGVTQTPRYLIKTRGQQVTLSCSPISGHRSVSWYQQTPGQGLQFLFEYFSETQRNKGNFPGRFSGRQFSNSRSEMNVSTLELGDSALYLCASSYLSVGEQFFGPGTRLTVL.

This clone has only a few counts. The chain carries TRBV5-1 and TRBJ2-2, with D perhaps given as TRBD1 or TRBD2 (6 bases each). CDR3 length: 14 residues. Germline V gives CDR1 SGHRS, CDR2 YFSETQ. V was trimmed by 6 bases and J by 6 bases, leaving 15 bases between them. CDR3 protein: CASKGGDNSGELFF. The CDR3 DNA sequence: TGCGCCAGCAAGGGGGGCGATAATTCCGGGGAGCTGTTTTTT.

This chain connects TRBV30 to TRBJ1-2, with D unclear. Trimming cost V 7 bases and J 2 bases, with 17 bases left between them. Looked up from germline, CDR1 is GTSNPN and CDR2 is SVGIG (reference sequence). CDR3 length: 14 amino acids. CDR3 sequence: CAFNPTWANYGYTF. CDR3 DNA sequence: TGTGCCTTTAACCCGACCTGGGCGAACTATGGCTACACCTTC.

V usage is TRBV27 and J usage is TRBJ1-1; D might be TRBD1 (6 bases). V lost 7 bases to trimming and J lost 1 base, with 13 bases between them. Germline CDR1 and CDR2: MNHEY and SMNVEV (reference sequence). The CDR3 totals 14 residues. Written as DNA, the CDR3 is TGTGCCAGCAAAGGGGGGGTGGGGAACACTGAAGCTTTCTTT. It specifies CASKGGVGNTEAFF.

The chain is built from TRBV7-9 and TRBJ2-7; TRBD2 agrees at 9 bases. The CDR3 loop spans 16 amino acids. Germline V CDR1 and CDR2: SEHNR, FQNEAQ (reference sequence). With V trimmed by 3 bases and J by 4 bases, 10 bases remained unmatched. CDR3 sequence (DNA): TGTGCCAGCAGCTTTACCATAGCGGGGGAGCAATACGAGCAGTACTTC. Its protein is CASSFTIAGEQYEQYF.

This clone was seen just once. V gene TRBV11-2 combines with J gene TRBJ2-5, with 7 bases matching TRBD1. The V gene end was trimmed by 7 bases and the J gene end by 2 bases; junction bases not matched to a gene: 7. The CDR3 sequence is 14 residues long. The germline gives CDR1 SGHAT, CDR2 FQNNGV. CDR3 amino acids: CASIRNRGQETQYF. The CDR3 DNA reads as TGTGCCAGCATCCGTAACAGGGGTCAAGAGACCCAGTACTTC.

This clone was picked up a small number of times. The V call is TRBV2, the J call TRBJ1-2; 9 nucleotides align to TRBD1. CDR1 and CDR2 (germline): SNHLY, FYNNEI. V gave up 6 bases and J gave up 4 bases; unmatched junction bases: 6. The CDR3 is made up of 14 amino acids. This CDR3 reads CASRATGGAYGYTF. In nucleotides, the CDR3 is TGTGCCAGCAGAGCAACAGGGGGCGCCTATGGCTACACCTTC.

This clone was seen once. The chain uses TRBV10-3 and TRBJ2-7; 11 bases are shared with TRBD1. The germline gives CDR1 ENHRY, CDR2 SYGVKD. The CDR3 is made up of 15 amino acids. V was clipped by 3 bases and J by 3 bases; unmatched bases: 4. The CDR3 is CAISDPDRGLYEQYF. In nucleotides, the CDR3 is TGTGCCATCAGTGACCCGGACAGGGGGCTCTACGAGCAGTACTTC.

The V gene is TRBV4-3, the J gene TRBJ2-7, with D perhaps matching TRBD1 (5 bases). The V and J ends lost 6 bases and 3 bases respectively, with 15 bases between them. The CDR3 consists of 14 residues. The germline V gene has CDR1 LGHNA and CDR2 YSLEER. The DNA of the CDR3 is TGCGCCAGCAGTGGAAAGGCAGGGAACTACGAGCAGTACTTC. Protein sequence: CASSGKAGNYEQYF.

This clone came up a few times. The chain uses TRBV10-3 and TRBJ1-2; D is uncertain. V was pared by 2 bases and J by 5 bases, with 9 bases between. CDR1 is ENHRY and CDR2 is SYGVKD in the germline V gene. The CDR3 runs 13 residues. The CDR3 region has the DNA TGTGCCATCAGTGAGGACGGAAAATATGGCTACACCTTC. Encoded protein: CAISEDGKYGYTF.

The gene calls are TRBV7-9 and TRBJ2-1; 7 bases line up with TRBD2. The V segment lost 3 bases and the J segment 0 bases; nucleotides outside the gene matches: 5. CDR3 length: 16 residues. CDR1 is SEHNR and CDR2 is FQNEAQ in the germline V gene (reference sequence). Written as DNA, the CDR3 is TGTGCCAGCAGCTTGAAGGGCGGGAGCTCCTACAATGAGCAGTTCTTC. Translation: CASSLKGGSSYNEQFF. Based on the CDR3 plus reference TRBV7-9 and TRBJ2-1, the full variable domain is DTGVSQNPRHKITKRGQNVTFRCDPISEHNRLYWYRQTLGQGPEFLTYFQNEAQLEKSRLLSDRFSAERPKGSFSTLEIQRTEQGDSAMYLCASSLKGGSSYNEQFFGPGTRLTVL.

The J gene is TRBJ2-5, the V gene TRBV10-3, with 8 bases fitting TRBD2. The CDR3 runs to 16 residues. The V gene end was trimmed by 0 bases and the J gene end by 1 base; junction bases not matched to a gene: 4. Germline CDR1 ENHRY, CDR2 SYGVKD. The CDR3 DNA is TGTGCCATCAGTGAGTCGGTAGCGGGGATCCAAGAGACCCAGTACTTC. Its protein product is CAISESVAGIQETQYF.